These T cell receptor beta chains were read from a single sample in a study of glioma-infiltrating T cells. A single record per CDR3 protein comes from TCRdb applying MiXCR to the multiplex PCR reads. The data show 100,000 to 150,000 distinct CDR3 sequences, around 25% seen once. Sequences were obtained from glioma tissue, nonneoplastic brain tissue, or PBMCs (not recorded which). The receptor set was obtained from a human donor with low-grade glioma or glioblastoma, undergoing nonglioma brain surgery, or in good health (not recorded which). CDR3s include the opening cysteine and the closing phenylalanine or tryptophan. A D gene is named only where the DNA matches it firmly. The size of a clone is reported for some rows only, either as once, few or many, or as a class for expanded clones.

D	V	J	length	size	DNA	CDR3
.	TRBV27	TRBJ1-1	13	many	TGTGCCAGCAGTCCCGGACGAGGCACTGAAGCTTTCTTT	CASSPGRGTEAFF
.	TRBV16	TRBJ1-1	14	few	TGTGCCAGCAGCCCGATCCCCCCGATAGCTGAAGCTTTCTTT	CASSPIPPIAEAFF
.	TRBV7-3	TRBJ2-3	13	few	TGTGCCAGCAGCTTCTTAGGGTTTGATACGCAGTATTTT	CASSFLGFDTQYF
TRBD1	TRBV7-8	TRBJ2-5	13	few	TGTGCCAGCAGTAGCGACAGGGTTGAGACCCAGTACTTC	CASSSDRVETQYF
.	TRBV6-6	TRBJ1-2	16	.	TGTGCCAGCAGTTACCCCCGACGGGGGAAGAGCTATGGCTACACCTTC	CASSYPRRGKSYGYTF
.	TRBV2	TRBJ2-3	13	many	TGTGCCATCAACGAACAGTTCACAGATACGCAGTATTTT	CAINEQFTDTQYF
.	TRBV6-2/TRBV6-3	TRBJ1-3	15	few	TGTGCCAGCAGCCGACAGGCGTTCTCTGGAAACACCATATATTTT	CASSRQAFSGNTIYF
TRBD1	TRBV6-1	TRBJ1-2	16	many	TGTGCCAGCAGTGTCCAACCCCGGACAGGGTTAGGCGGCTACACCTTC	CASSVQPRTGLGGYTF
.	TRBV24-1	TRBJ1-5	13	.	TGTGCCACCAGTGAGGCAGGGTTTCAGCCCCAGCATTTT	CATSEAGFQPQHF
TRBD1	TRBV7-2	TRBJ1-5	15	.	TGTGCCAGCAGCTCTCAGGGACAGATTAATCAGCTCCAGCATTTT	CASSSQGQINQLQHF
.	TRBV10-3	TRBJ1-1	13	few	TGTGCCATCAGAGGACAGTCGAACACTGAAGCTTTCTTT	CAIRGQSNTEAFF
TRBD2	TRBV7-3	TRBJ2-1	14	many	TGTGCCAGCAGCCCGGGACTAGCGTACAATGAGCAGTTCTTC	CASSPGLAYNEQFF
.	TRBV28	TRBJ1-5	13	many	TGTGCCAGCAGTTTCCTCCGGGATCAGCCCCAGCATTTT	CASSFLRDQPQHF
.	TRBV24-1	TRBJ2-3	14	few	TGTGCCACCAGTGATTTGGCTTTCACAGATACGCAGTATTTT	CATSDLAFTDTQYF
.	TRBV27	TRBJ1-4	15	few	TGTGCCAGCACCCGGGGGGGTGCAACTAATGAAAAACTGTTTTTT	CASTRGGATNEKLFF
TRBD1	TRBV20-1	TRBJ1-1	13	many	TGCAGTGCTAAACAGGGGGCGAGCACTGAAGCTTTCTTT	CSAKQGASTEAFF
TRBD2	TRBV7-2	TRBJ2-3	16	few	TGTGCCAGCAGTCGGGGGGTAGCGGGGGGACCCTATACGCAGTATTTT	CASSRGVAGGPYTQYF
.	TRBV19	TRBJ2-1	13	.	TGTGCCAGTAGTAACCCGACAGGTGGCCCTCAGTTCTTC	CASSNPTGGPQFF
.	TRBV10-3	TRBJ1-5	14	.	TGTGCCATCAGTTGGGACGGGGGCGCCCAGCCCCAGCATTTT	CAISWDGGAQPQHF
TRBD2	TRBV7-9	TRBJ2-1	19	.	TGTGCCAGGAGCCCAATATTTAACACGCGCGGGGGGCTCTACAATGAGCAGTTCTTC	CARSPIFNTRGGLYNEQFF
.	TRBV24-1	TRBJ2-3	13	many	TGTGCCACCAGTGCCCAAGGCCGGGATACGCAGTATTTT	CATSAQGRDTQYF
.	TRBV4-1	TRBJ1-2	17	.	TGCGCCAGCAGCCGGAACTTCAGGGCGTTCGGGTTATTTGGCTACACCTTC	CASSRNFRAFGLFGYTF
.	TRBV3-1	TRBJ2-5	18	.	TGTGCCAGCAGCCAAGATCGGCTAGTCCTACCCTCCCAAGAGACCCAGTACTTC	CASSQDRLVLPSQETQYF
.	TRBV6-1	TRBJ2-5	16	.	TGTGCCACCTATCTTCCCCGGGCAAAAGCAAAAGAGACCCAGTACTTC	CATYLPRAKAKETQYF
TRBD1	TRBV20-1	TRBJ1-4	14	.	TGCAGTGCTGCCACCGGGACAGGGGTTGAAAAACTGTTTTTT	CSAATGTGVEKLFF
.	TRBV6-1	TRBJ2-3	14	.	TGTGCCAGCAGTAACTCCGGCGGACAGAATACGCAGTATTTT	CASSNSGGQNTQYF
.	TRBV24-1	TRBJ2-3	14	few	TGTGCCACCAGTTTGTCAGCTAGCACAGATACGCAGTATTTT	CATSLSASTDTQYF
TRBD1	TRBV7-9	TRBJ2-3	15	once	TGTGCCAGCAGCGTGACAGGGGGGGTTCGCGATACGCAGTATTTT	CASSVTGGVRDTQYF
.	TRBV18	TRBJ1-1	15	.	TGTGCCAGCTCACTCGACATACTTATGAACACTGAAGCTTTCTTT	CASSLDILMNTEAFF
.	TRBV19	TRBJ2-2	15	few	TGTGCCAGCACGCATCATCGGACCCTCACCGGGGAGCTGTTTTTT	CASTHHRTLTGELFF
.	TRBV27	TRBJ1-5	15	many	TGTGCCAGCAGTTCGGCAGGGATTAGCAATCAGCCCCAGCATTTT	CASSSAGISNQPQHF
TRBD1	TRBV19	TRBJ2-3	14	.	TGTGCCAGTAGGGACAGGGGCGACACAGATACGCAGTATTTT	CASRDRGDTDTQYF
.	TRBV12-3/TRBV12-4	TRBJ1-2	13	.	TGTGCCAGCAGTTTGAAGGGTAACTATGGCTACACCTTC	CASSLKGNYGYTF
.	TRBV7-8	TRBJ1-5	15	few	TGTGCCAGCAGCTTGCAACACGGATTATATCAGCCCCAGCATTTT	CASSLQHGLYQPQHF
.	TRBV5-1	TRBJ2-2	15	.	TGCGCCAGCAGCGTCCAGGGGGGAAAGACCGGGGAGCTGTTTTTT	CASSVQGGKTGELFF
.	TRBV7-2	TRBJ1-5	13	few	TGTGCCAGCAGCTCCCGAAGGGATCAGCCCCAGCATTTT	CASSSRRDQPQHF
.	TRBV27	TRBJ2-1	18	.	TGTGCCAGCAGTCCTTCTATATTCCGCGGACTCCCCTACAATGAGCAGTTCTTC	CASSPSIFRGLPYNEQFF
.	TRBV4-2	TRBJ2-3	13	.	TGTGCCAGCAGCTTAAAGCTCACAGATACGCAGTATTTT	CASSLKLTDTQYF
.	TRBV3-1	TRBJ1-3	14	.	TGTGCCAGCAGCCAAGATTGGGAGCGGAACACCATATATTTT	CASSQDWERNTIYF
TRBD1	TRBV5-5	TRBJ1-1	16	.	TGTGCCAGCAGCGTGGGACAGGGGGCCTTCCACACTGAAGCTTTCTTT	CASSVGQGAFHTEAFF
.	TRBV6-1	TRBJ1-3	13	.	TGTGCCAGCAGCTGGGGACCTGGAAACACCATATATTTT	CASSWGPGNTIYF
.	TRBV7-9	TRBJ2-1	15	.	TGTGCCAGCAGCCCAGAGGTAGGCCCCGGCAATGAGCAGTTCTTC	CASSPEVGPGNEQFF
.	TRBV7-9	TRBJ2-5	14	few	TGTGCCAGCAGCGCCGGACTGGTCCAAGAGACCCAGTACTTC	CASSAGLVQETQYF
.	TRBV3-1	TRBJ1-1	14	.	TGTGCCAGCGGGCTTAAAGGAGGGGACACTGAAGCTTTCTTT	CASGLKGGDTEAFF
.	TRBV24-1	TRBJ2-5	12	.	TGTGCCACCAGTCACAGGGAGGAGACCCAGTACTTC	CATSHREETQYF
.	TRBV28	TRBJ1-1	13	many	TGTGCCAGCAGTCCCCCCCAGGGACTGGGAGCTTTCTTT	CASSPPQGLGAFF
TRBD2	TRBV7-3	TRBJ2-1	15	few	TGTGCCAGCAGTAAGACTAGCGGGGGACACAATGAGCAGTTCTTC	CASSKTSGGHNEQFF
.	TRBV12-3/TRBV12-4	TRBJ2-3	15	.	TGTGCCAGCAGTTTAAGGCCAGACGGCAAAGATACGCAGTATTTT	CASSLRPDGKDTQYF
.	TRBV7-9	TRBJ2-2	13	.	TGTGCCAGCAGCCCCGGCCTACTCGGGGAGCTGTTTTTT	CASSPGLLGELFF
TRBD1	TRBV7-3	TRBJ1-1	14	many	TGTGCCAGCAGCCCCGGACAGGGAAACACTGAAGCTTTCTTT	CASSPGQGNTEAFF
TRBD2	TRBV5-1	TRBJ2-3	15	.	TGCGCCAGCAGCCACTTTAGCGGGGGGTCAGATACGCAGTATTTT	CASSHFSGGSDTQYF
TRBD2	TRBV6-1	TRBJ2-3	16	few	TGTGCCAGCACGATAGGCCAGCGGGGGGGCAGTGATACGCAGTATTTT	CASTIGQRGGSDTQYF
.	TRBV7-9	TRBJ2-3	15	.	TGTGCCAGCAGCTTAGACGGGGGGCGCACAGATACGCAGTATTTT	CASSLDGGRTDTQYF
.	TRBV2	TRBJ2-5	16	.	TGTGCCAGCAGCAACGGACCTATCTTCTCCCAAGAGACCCAGTACTTC	CASSNGPIFSQETQYF
.	TRBV7-7	TRBJ1-5	13	.	TGTGCCAGCAGTCAGGACATCGATCAGCCCCAGCATTTT	CASSQDIDQPQHF
.	TRBV6-1	TRBJ2-3	12	many	TGTGCCAGCAGCATGGACGGGAATACGCAGTATTTT	CASSMDGNTQYF
.	TRBV6-1	TRBJ1-1	14	many	TGTGCCAGCAGTGAAATGAGGGCGAACACTGAAGCTTTCTTT	CASSEMRANTEAFF
.	TRBV24-1	TRBJ2-3	14	many	TGTGCCACCAGTGATTTAGGGGGGACAGATACGCAGTATTTT	CATSDLGGTDTQYF